Listed below are T cell receptor beta chains from one sample, sequenced in a study of cytomegalovirus exposure and HLA in healthy donors. Data came from immunoSEQ multiplex PCR; TCRdb stores just in-frame clones and leaves some out. Of 150,000 to 200,000 clones in the sample, approximately 80% were seen once. Sequences were obtained from PBMCs. All receptors come from a woman in her twenties or thirties in good health and CMV-seropositive. Both conserved end residues are part of each CDR3. Each record gives: V gene, J gene, CDR3 protein.

v_call: TRBV6-4; j_call: TRBJ2-6; cdr3_aa: CASSPTGGSGANVLTF
v_call: TRBV10-1; j_call: TRBJ1-6; cdr3_aa: CASSLTHNSPLHF
v_call: TRBV7-2; j_call: TRBJ1-6; cdr3_aa: CASSVPGGPVHF
v_call: TRBV12-5; j_call: TRBJ2-3; cdr3_aa: CASGTRAGGATDTQYF
v_call: TRBV2; j_call: TRBJ1-1; cdr3_aa: CASSLLLGSTEAFF
v_call: TRBV11-2; j_call: TRBJ2-6; cdr3_aa: CASKALRDIGLGANVLTF
v_call: TRBV11-3; j_call: TRBJ2-5; cdr3_aa: CASSTRQGSETQYF
v_call: TRBV27; j_call: TRBJ1-1; cdr3_aa: CASSSGAGEAFF
v_call: TRBV9; j_call: TRBJ1-1; cdr3_aa: CASSYLGGNTEAFF
v_call: TRBV18; j_call: TRBJ2-1; cdr3_aa: CASSPNDPGMDEQFF
v_call: TRBV15; j_call: TRBJ1-2; cdr3_aa: CATSRSNKGAAFYGYTF
v_call: TRBV18; j_call: TRBJ2-5; cdr3_aa: CASSPRTGRGETQYF
v_call: TRBV12-5; j_call: TRBJ2-1; cdr3_aa: CASGLVLNGGAGEQFF
v_call: TRBV2; j_call: TRBJ2-2; cdr3_aa: CASNGGKSGELFF
v_call: TRBV19; j_call: TRBJ2-7; cdr3_aa: CASSMDREQGQYF
v_call: TRBV5-1; j_call: TRBJ2-7; cdr3_aa: CASGTGTGMYEQYF
v_call: TRBV10-1; j_call: TRBJ2-1; cdr3_aa: CASSEDAVGDEQFF
v_call: TRBV10-2; j_call: TRBJ2-5; cdr3_aa: CASSVSAPPGETQYF
v_call: TRBV6-1; j_call: TRBJ1-1; cdr3_aa: CASRGGRTNTEAFF
v_call: TRBV19; j_call: TRBJ2-1; cdr3_aa: CASRRPGRWSGQGHNEQFF
v_call: TRBV28; j_call: TRBJ2-3; cdr3_aa: CASSWANTDTQYF
v_call: TRBV5-1; j_call: TRBJ2-6; cdr3_aa: CASSKDRAGANVLTF
v_call: TRBV5-4; j_call: TRBJ2-7; cdr3_aa: CASSRTSGAAYEQYF
v_call: TRBV7-9; j_call: TRBJ2-7; cdr3_aa: CASSSPRGGTYEQYF
v_call: TRBV4-3; j_call: TRBJ2-5; cdr3_aa: CASSQTSGGGETQYF
v_call: TRBV29-1; j_call: TRBJ1-1; cdr3_aa: CSVEIPSTGHLNTEAFF
v_call: TRBV6-5; j_call: TRBJ2-7; cdr3_aa: CASSYSAGQGHEQYF
v_call: TRBV29-1; j_call: TRBJ2-3; cdr3_aa: CSVEGRGTVAPTDTQYF
v_call: TRBV5-6; j_call: TRBJ2-5; cdr3_aa: CASSLVLQETQYF
v_call: TRBV27; j_call: .; cdr3_aa: CASSLPGGVTEQYF
v_call: TRBV7-3; j_call: TRBJ2-1; cdr3_aa: CASSPFLTGIRGSSYNEQFF
v_call: TRBV5-6; j_call: TRBJ1-2; cdr3_aa: CASSLSGQGYGYTF
v_call: TRBV5-1; j_call: TRBJ1-1; cdr3_aa: CASSRRTGMNTEAFF
v_call: TRBV13; j_call: .; cdr3_aa: CASSSATSGSSYEQYF
v_call: TRBV6-1; j_call: TRBJ2-7; cdr3_aa: CASSGDRGGEQYF
v_call: TRBV14; j_call: TRBJ1-3; cdr3_aa: CASSQDLGTVSGNTIYF
v_call: TRBV15; j_call: TRBJ2-5; cdr3_aa: CATSREAGGRETQYF
v_call: TRBV5-4; j_call: TRBJ2-2; cdr3_aa: CASSWEASNTGELFF
v_call: TRBV6-1; j_call: TRBJ1-1; cdr3_aa: CASSERGYSEAFF
v_call: TRBV28; j_call: TRBJ2-7; cdr3_aa: CASSLSRVGGEQYF
v_call: TRBV5-1; j_call: TRBJ2-5; cdr3_aa: CASSSGQGGQQYF
v_call: TRBV29-1; j_call: TRBJ2-2; cdr3_aa: CSAAGTSGGAAGELFF
v_call: TRBV6-5; j_call: TRBJ2-5; cdr3_aa: CASSAVTGMEETQYF
v_call: TRBV9; j_call: TRBJ1-1; cdr3_aa: CASSVGRGNTEAFF
v_call: TRBV18; j_call: TRBJ2-2; cdr3_aa: CASSRLAGENGELFF
v_call: TRBV2; j_call: TRBJ1-2; cdr3_aa: CASSVRTAQARDYGYTF
v_call: TRBV2; j_call: TRBJ2-1; cdr3_aa: CASSEVDSYRNEQFF
v_call: TRBV5-1; j_call: TRBJ2-1; cdr3_aa: CASSPTLAANEQFF
v_call: TRBV11-2; j_call: TRBJ1-3; cdr3_aa: CASSLARAAGNTIYF
v_call: TRBV5-1; j_call: TRBJ2-7; cdr3_aa: CASSHGTGDSYEQYF
v_call: TRBV7-9; j_call: TRBJ2-1; cdr3_aa: CASSFQAESSYNEQFF
v_call: TRBV2; j_call: TRBJ1-3; cdr3_aa: CASSESGSGNTIYF
v_call: TRBV6-1; j_call: TRBJ2-7; cdr3_aa: CASSNHEQYF
v_call: TRBV23-1; j_call: TRBJ1-2; cdr3_aa: CASSQNRGGAHYGYTF
v_call: TRBV25-1; j_call: TRBJ1-1; cdr3_aa: CASNHIGENTEAFF